Each of the 30 T cell receptor beta chains below was sequenced from the same sample in a study of shared clonotypes between healthy human individuals (dated by TCRdb to about 2020). CD8 naive samples were obtained by positive selection for CCR7 among CD45RO-negative cells, yielding a CD45RA+CCR7+ population from which TemRA cells were excluded. Library preparation was by the immunoSEQ multiplex PCR assay. Imported from immuneACCESS, the table was reduced by TCRdb to in-frame sequences with V and J called. These copies leave out some clones; in studies compared against another copy, an unresolved V gene accounts for under half, and the cause of the remainder is not known. Counted in this sample were 600,000 or so clones; roughly 98% of them appeared once. Of the sample, 0.3% is held by the ten largest clones. Sequenced material: naive CD8+ T cells sorted from blood. The cell subset or site label corresponds to: CD45RA+CCR7+. The receptors derive from a man aged 25 to 40 in good health.

This chain links TRBV6-5 with TRBJ1-1; the match to TRBD1 covers 8 bases. The CDR3 spans 15 residues. After removal of 8 bases from V and 1 base from J, the junction contained 9 bases not matched to a gene. CDR1 is MNHEY and CDR2 is SVGAGI in the germline V gene. The CDR3 protein is CASSPLGTGNTEAFF. The CDR3 nucleotides read TGTGCCAGCTCACCCCTCGGGACAGGGAACACTGAAGCTTTCTTT.

The chain employs TRBV9 and TRBJ2-3, with D tentatively TRBD2 (6 bases). The V and J ends lost 0 bases and 0 bases respectively, with 11 bases between them. The CDR3 has 16 amino acids. In germline, CDR1 is SGDLS, CDR2 YYNGEE. This chain's CDR3 is CASSVGETRSTDTQYF. The CDR3 DNA reads as TGTGCCAGCAGCGTAGGGGAGACTAGGAGCACAGATACGCAGTATTTT.

This chain joins TRBV7-6 and TRBJ2-7, with D perhaps matching TRBD1 or TRBD2 (5 bases each). The CDR3 extends over 13 amino acids. Germline V gene lookup returns CDR1 SGHVS and CDR2 FNYEAQ. Between the trimmed V and J ends, which lost 4 bases and 6 bases, there was a span of 13 bases. The DNA of the CDR3 is TGTGCCAGCAGCTCCGGGGCGGCTGGCGAGCAGTACTTC. Translated: CASSSGAAGEQYF.

The chain recombines TRBV6-5 with TRBJ2-1; D uncertain. The CDR3 has 15 residues. Deletions cut 2 bases from V and 6 bases from J, with 14 bases between. Germline CDR1 MNHEY, CDR2 SVGAGI. Here the CDR3 DNA reads TGTGCCAGCAGTTACGGGTATCACAGTGGCAATGAGCAGTTCTTC. Translated: CASSYGYHSGNEQFF.

This rearrangement joins TRBV5-4 to TRBJ2-2, with D possibly TRBD1 on 6 matching bases. The V gene's germline CDR1 is SGHNT and CDR2 YYREEE (reference sequence). V was trimmed by 7 bases and J by 7 bases, leaving 14 bases between them. This CDR3 region has 13 residues. The CDR3 here is CASRDTDFGELFF. In DNA, the CDR3 is TGTGCCAGCCGGGACACTGACTTCGGGGAGCTGTTTTTT.

In nucleotides, the CDR3 is TGTGCCAGCAGCTTAATCAGAGGGGTGGCCTACGAGCAGTACTTC. This sequence encodes CASSLIRGVAYEQYF. The chain employs TRBV11-2 and TRBJ2-7; the D call may be TRBD1 or TRBD2 (5 bases each). Germline assignment: CDR1 SGHAT and CDR2 FQNNGV. The V gene lost 2 bases and the J gene lost 2 bases, with 13 bases spanning the gap. The CDR3 contains 15 residues.

The chain couples TRBV28 to TRBJ2-7; TRBD1 aligns across 10 bases. The CDR3 has 14 amino acids. V lost 6 bases to trimming and J lost 2 bases; unmatched junction nucleotides: 4. Germline loops: CDR1 MDHEN, CDR2 SYDVKM. The CDR3 loop is CASRSGTGAYEQYF. The DNA for the CDR3 is TGTGCCAGCAGATCCGGGACAGGGGCCTACGAGCAGTACTTC.

CDR3 sequence: CASSPLADSYEQYF. The CDR3, as DNA: TGTGCCAGCAGTCCCTTAGCGGACTCCTACGAGCAGTACTTC. V is TRBV6-6 and J is TRBJ2-7; D may be TRBD2 (6 bases). V lost 5 bases and J 0 bases, leaving 11 bases between the germline ends. This CDR3 comprises 14 residues. The germline gives CDR1 MNHNY, CDR2 SVGAGI (reference sequence).

This chain uses TRBV19 with TRBJ1-5, with 8 bases matching TRBD1. V shed 10 bases, J shed 7 bases, and the junction held 6 bases outside the gene matches. CDR3 length equals 12 residues. The germline CDR1 and CDR2 sequences are LNHDA and SQIVND (reference sequence). CDR3: CATRQGIQPQHF. The CDR3 nucleotides are TGTGCCACCCGACAGGGGATACAGCCCCAGCATTTT.

The chain employs TRBV13 and TRBJ1-3; D is undetermined. Germline CDR1 PRHDT, CDR2 FYEKMQ (reference sequence). This CDR3 contains 14 residues. Trimming took 3 bases from V and 3 from J, leaving 9 bases between them. DNA for the CDR3: TGTGCCAGCAGCTTCGAGGGTGATGGAAACACCATATATTTT. It yields the protein CASSFEGDGNTIYF. Full variable domain (missing parts from reference TRBV13 and TRBJ1-3): AAGVIQSPRHLIKEKRETATLKCYPIPRHDTVYWYQQGPGQDPQFLISFYEKMQSDKGSIPDRFSAQQFSDYHSELNMSSLELGDSALYFCASSFEGDGNTIYFGEGSWLTVV.

This chain links TRBV13 with TRBJ2-7; 12 bases line up with TRBD1. V shed 5 bases and J 6 bases; nucleotides not matched to a gene: 11. This CDR3 contains 16 residues. Germline values: CDR1 PRHDT, CDR2 FYEKMQ (reference sequence). The CDR3 nucleotides are TGTGCCAGCAGCGAGGAGCCGGGACAGGGGGCATTCGAGCAGTACTTC. It specifies CASSEEPGQGAFEQYF.

V usage is TRBV28 and J usage is TRBJ2-2; 12 bases map to TRBD2. CDR1 is MDHEN, CDR2 SYDVKM, per germline. CDR3 length equals 18 residues. V lost 5 bases and J lost 7; bases outside the gene matches: 14. The CDR3 DNA reads TGTGCCAGCAGTCCTTTTTTGGGACTAGCGGGTTCTAACGGGGAGCTGTTTTTT. Protein product: CASSPFLGLAGSNGELFF.

This chain links TRBV28 with TRBJ2-7, with D possibly matching TRBD1 (5 bases). The ends were cut back, 3 bases at V and 3 bases at J, with 12 bases in the middle. This CDR3 has 14 residues. CDR1 is MDHEN, CDR2 SYDVKM, per germline. The CDR3 region is CASSFIGHNYEQYF. In DNA, the CDR3 is TGTGCCAGCAGTTTTATAGGACACAACTACGAGCAGTACTTC.

V and J are TRBV29-1 and TRBJ1-1, with 8 bases aligning to TRBD1. This CDR3 spans 15 amino acids. Germline CDR1 SQVTM, CDR2 ANQGSEA. V shed 5 bases and J 4 bases; nucleotides not matched to a gene: 12. The CDR3, as DNA: TGCAGCGTTCCACGGACAGGGATCACTGGCACTGAAGCTTTCTTT. This codes for CSVPRTGITGTEAFF.

The chain employs TRBV14 and TRBJ2-7; D gene unclear. Trimming cost V 1 base and J 0 bases, with 10 bases left between them. The CDR3 has 15 residues. In germline, CDR1 is SGHDN, CDR2 FVKESK. CDR3 nucleotides: TGTGCCAGCAGCCAAGGGACCTTACGCTCCTACGAGCAGTACTTC. Protein: CASSQGTLRSYEQYF.

The chain joins TRBV27 to TRBJ2-1; D is unresolved. CDR3 length: 13 amino acids. V lost 4 bases and J 4 bases, leaving 8 bases between the germline ends. CDR1 and CDR2 (germline): MNHEY, SMNVEV (reference sequence). The chain's CDR3 is CASSSFDYNEQFF. CDR3 sequence (DNA): TGTGCCAGCAGTTCCTTTGATTACAATGAGCAGTTCTTC.

The chain carries TRBV7-3 and TRBJ2-1; either TRBD1 or TRBD2 may fit D (6 bases each). Germline CDR1 is SGHTA and CDR2 is FQGTGA. The CDR3 is 15 amino acids. V was clipped by 5 bases and J by 4 bases, with 15 bases between them. CDR3 nucleotide sequence: TGTGCCAGCAGCCCAAGGGGGGAACCGTACAATGAGCAGTTCTTC. Translating gives CASSPRGEPYNEQFF. Supplemented by reference TRBV7-3 and TRBJ2-1, the full variable domain reads GAGVSQTPSNKVTEKGKYVELRCDPISGHTALYWYRQSLGQGPEFLIYFQGTGAADDSGLPNDRFFAVRPEGSVSTLKIQRTERGDSAVYLCASSPRGEPYNEQFFGPGTRLTVL.

The CDR3 sequence: CASTLSGSLYNEQFF. The CDR3 DNA follows: TGTGCCAGCACCCTCAGCGGGAGTCTGTACAATGAGCAGTTCTTC. The chain employs TRBV27 and TRBJ2-1, with 8 nucleotides matching TRBD2. CDR1 MNHEY and CDR2 SMNVEV come from the germline V gene (reference sequence). The CDR3 has 15 residues. Germline trimming cut 7 bases from V and 4 bases from J; bases unmatched to any gene: 9.

The rearrangement joins TRBV28 to TRBJ2-7; the D is unclear. Germline V lookup: CDR1 MDHEN, CDR2 SYDVKM. The CDR3 loop spans 11 amino acids. The V end lost 5 bases, the J end lost 3 bases, and 5 bases lay between the germline ends. The CDR3 spells CASSPYYEQYF. The CDR3 region has the DNA TGTGCCAGCAGTCCCTACTACGAGCAGTACTTC.

V gene TRBV28 combines with J gene TRBJ2-7, with D unresolved. In germline, CDR1 is MDHEN, CDR2 SYDVKM. This CDR3 is 14 amino acids long. V lost 8 bases and J lost 5, with 19 bases in between. The CDR3 nucleotides read TGTGCCAGCGGCCCGGGCCTTCTTCCCCACGAGCAGTACTTC. Its translation: CASGPGLLPHEQYF.

The chain couples TRBV27 to TRBJ1-5; 10 nucleotides agree with TRBD1. V trimming: 2 bases; J trimming: 0 bases; junction bases outside the gene matches: 10. The CDR3 runs to 19 residues. Per germline, CDR1 MNHEY and CDR2 SMNVEV (reference sequence). CDR3 sequence reads: CASSLTSGQGRYSNQPQHF. DNA for the CDR3: TGTGCCAGCAGTTTAACCTCGGGACAGGGGAGATATAGCAATCAGCCCCAGCATTTT.

The chain is built from TRBV19 and TRBJ2-5; D gene uncertain. The length of the CDR3 is 12 residues. The V gene lost 10 bases and the J gene lost 5 bases, with 14 bases spanning the gap. The germline gives CDR1 LNHDA, CDR2 SQIVND (reference sequence). The CDR3 is CATSVGYETQYF. DNA of the CDR3: TGTGCCACCAGCGTCGGGTATGAGACCCAGTACTTC.

J is TRBJ2-7 and V is TRBV29-1, with D perhaps TRBD1 (5 bases). The CDR3 is 13 residues long. Trimming took off 4 bases at V and 2 bases at J, with 12 bases between the two ends. The germline CDR1 and CDR2 sequences are SQVTM and ANQGSEA. The CDR3 sequence: CSVGVGQAYEQYF. CDR3 in DNA: TGCAGCGTTGGTGTCGGACAAGCCTACGAGCAGTACTTC.

The V gene is TRBV7-8, the J gene TRBJ2-5; D call uncertain. This CDR3 has 14 residues. The germline V gene encodes CDR1 SGHVS and CDR2 FQNEAQ. Trimming left V 5 bases short and J 4 bases short, with 14 bases between. The CDR3 sequence is CASSALSPVETQYF. CDR3 sequence (DNA): TGTGCCAGCAGCGCCCTAAGTCCTGTAGAGACCCAGTACTTC.

This clone was seen only once. The chain has TRBV5-1 and TRBJ1-1; TRBD1 matches 12 bases. Germline CDR1 SGHRS, CDR2 YFSETQ. V shed 3 bases and J 1 base; nucleotides not matched to a gene: 1. The CDR3 totals 15 residues. CDR3 sequence: CASSWGQGANTEAFF. In DNA, the CDR3 is TGCGCCAGCAGCTGGGGACAGGGGGCGAACACTGAAGCTTTCTTT.

The chain couples TRBV7-2 to TRBJ2-2; TRBD2 is a possible D gene (5 bases). The CDR3 is made up of 17 amino acids. Germline V gene data show CDR1 as SGHTA and CDR2 as FQGNSA. The V end was cut by 4 bases, the J end by 0 bases, with 15 bases between. As DNA, the CDR3 is TGTGCCAGCAGCTCACTCCCAAGCGGAACGAACACCGGGGAGCTGTTTTTT. This translates into CASSSLPSGTNTGELFF.

The gene calls are TRBV6-6 and TRBJ2-7; 7 bases fit TRBD1. The germline CDR1 and CDR2 sequences are MNHNY and SVGAGI (reference sequence). Germline trimming cut 6 bases from V and 7 bases from J; bases unmatched to any gene: 6. The CDR3 spans 12 residues. CDR3 nucleotides: TGTGCCAGCAGCAAAGACAGGGAGGAGCAGTACTTC. Protein product: CASSKDREEQYF.

This sequence joins TRBV29-1 and TRBJ2-7, with D unresolved. The CDR3 is made up of 14 amino acids. V was trimmed by 2 bases and J by 4 bases, leaving 15 bases between them. Germline loops: CDR1 SQVTM, CDR2 ANQGSEA. The CDR3 DNA reads TGCAGCGTTGAATGGCAGGATGACACTTACGAGCAGTACTTC. Amino acid sequence: CSVEWQDDTYEQYF.

This clone was seen just once. The chain recombines TRBV25-1 with TRBJ1-5; maybe TRBD1 (5 bases). The CDR3 is 14 amino acids. Between the trimmed V and J ends, which lost 4 bases and 5 bases, there was a span of 12 bases. The germline V gene has CDR1 MGHDK and CDR2 SYGVNS. CDR3 loop: CASSGGAGYQPQHF. Written as DNA, the CDR3 is TGTGCCAGCAGTGGAGGGGCAGGATATCAGCCCCAGCATTTT.

The chain couples TRBV9 to TRBJ2-1; TRBD1 or TRBD2 may be the D gene (5 bases each). There are 16 residues in the CDR3. CDR1 and CDR2 from the germline V gene are SGDLS and YYNGEE. Trimming shortened V by 3 bases and J by 6 bases, and 19 bases separated the two germline ends. As DNA, the CDR3 is TGTGCCAGCAGCGCATCGCGGGCCGGGGCGTTCAATGAGCAGTTCTTC. It is translated as CASSASRAGAFNEQFF. Full variable domain (remainder filled in from reference TRBV9 and TRBJ2-1): DSGVTQTPKHLITATGQRVTLRCSPRSGDLSVYWYQQSLDQGLQFLIQYYNGEERAKGNILERFSAQQFPDLHSELNLSSLELGDSALYFCASSASRAGAFNEQFFGPGTRLTVL.